What follows describes a single TCR beta chain. This record belongs to a study of blood T cell repertoires in COVID-19. Study context: Acute and convalescent COVID-19 samples came from the United States, Italy and Spain.

V lost 4 bases and J 3 bases, leaving 12 bases between the germline ends. Germline lookup yields CDR1 MNHEY and CDR2 SMNVEV (reference sequence). The CDR3 has 14 residues. Produced via immunoSEQ multiplex PCR; TCRdb's table is partial and in-frame only. The sample has about 310,000 clones, around 90% seen once. The gene calls are TRBV27 and TRBJ1-1; possible D gene TRBD1, 6 bases. The receptor was derived from a man between 18 and 35 years old with active or convalescent COVID-19. The sample was peripheral blood. In DNA form, the CDR3 reads TGTGCCAGCAGTTCTTTTACAGGGTACACTGAAGCTTTCTTT. Its protein is CASSSFTGYTEAFF.